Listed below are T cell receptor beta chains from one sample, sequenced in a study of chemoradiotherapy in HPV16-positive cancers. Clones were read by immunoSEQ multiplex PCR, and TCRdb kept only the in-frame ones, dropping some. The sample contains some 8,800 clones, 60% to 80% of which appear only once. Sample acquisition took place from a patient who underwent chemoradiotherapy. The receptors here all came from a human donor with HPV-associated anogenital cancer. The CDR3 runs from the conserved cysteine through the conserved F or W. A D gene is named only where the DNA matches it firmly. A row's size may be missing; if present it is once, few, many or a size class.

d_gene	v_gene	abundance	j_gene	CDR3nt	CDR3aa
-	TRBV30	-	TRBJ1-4	TGTGCCTGGACACAGGGACGGGGTGAAAAACTGTTTTTT	CAWTQGRGEKLFF
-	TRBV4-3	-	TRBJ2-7	TGCGCCAGCAGCCAAGTTCGGGGGGCGGTTTACGAGCAGTACTTC	CASSQVRGAVYEQYF
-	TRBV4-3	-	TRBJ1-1	TGCGCCAGCAGCCCGGACCAGGGAGGGTCTGAAGCTTTCTTT	CASSPDQGGSEAFF
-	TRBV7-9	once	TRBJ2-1	TGTGCCAGCAGCGTAAACTTTGGGGTAAGCTCCTACAATGAGCAGTTCTTC	CASSVNFGVSSYNEQFF
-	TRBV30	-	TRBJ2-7	TGTGCCTGGAGTGGCCAGTCCTACGAGCAGTACTTC	CAWSGQSYEQYF
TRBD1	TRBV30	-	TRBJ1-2	TGTGCCTGGTTCCGGGACAGGGCGATTTCCAACTATGGCTACACCTTC	CAWFRDRAISNYGYTF
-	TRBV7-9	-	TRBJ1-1	TGTGCCAGCAGCTTAGAGGGGCTGAACACTGAAGCTTTCTTT	CASSLEGLNTEAFF
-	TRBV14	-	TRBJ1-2	TGTGCCAGCAGTCCCGCGGGGGCTTATGGCTACACCTTC	CASSPAGAYGYTF
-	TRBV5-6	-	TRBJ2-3	TGTGCCAGCAGCTTCTTCGGCCCCATCACAGATACGCAGTATTTT	CASSFFGPITDTQYF
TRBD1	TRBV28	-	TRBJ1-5	TGTGCCAGCAGTTTCGGGACAGGGGGGGTTATAGCGTCTCAGCCCCAGCATTTT	CASSFGTGGVIASQPQHF
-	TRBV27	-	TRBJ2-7	TGTGCCAGCAGTTTACTGGAAAGGGTGAACGAGCAGTACTTC	CASSLLERVNEQYF
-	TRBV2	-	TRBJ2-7	TGTGCCAGCAGCAGTTACTACGAGCAGTACTTC	CASSSYYEQYF
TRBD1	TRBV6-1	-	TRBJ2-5	TGTGCCAGCAGTGGCCGGGACAGGGAGACCCAGTACTTC	CASSGRDRETQYF
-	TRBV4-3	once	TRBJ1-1	TGCGCCAGCAGCCACATGGACAGGAACACTGAAGCTTTCTTT	CASSHMDRNTEAFF
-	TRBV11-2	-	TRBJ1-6	TGTGCCAGCAGCTTTCAGCAGGGTAGAACACCCCTCCACTTT	CASSFQQGRTPLHF
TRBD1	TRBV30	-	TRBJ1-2	TGTGCGGGGGACAGGGCCTATGGCTACACCTTC	CAGDRAYGYTF
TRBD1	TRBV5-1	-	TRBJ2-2	TGCGCCAGCGGGACAGGGGACACCGGGGAGCTGTTTTTT	CASGTGDTGELFF
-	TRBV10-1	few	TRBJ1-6	TGCGCCAGCAACACACAGGGCGGCGGGGGATCACCCCTCCACTTT	CASNTQGGGGSPLHF
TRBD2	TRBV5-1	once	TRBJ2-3	TGCGCCAGCAGCTTGGGCCCACAGGGCGGGGGGCTCACAGATACGCAGTATTTT	CASSLGPQGGGLTDTQYF
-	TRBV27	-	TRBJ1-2	TGTGCCAGCAGTTTGTCCGGGACATTGAATGGCTACACCTTC	CASSLSGTLNGYTF
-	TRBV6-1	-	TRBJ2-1	TGTGCCAGCACCATGACCCCAACAACCACAGAGGAGCAGTTCTTC	CASTMTPTTTEEQFF
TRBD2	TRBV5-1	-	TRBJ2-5	TGCGCCAGCAGCTTGGTTAGCGGGGGGGTCGAGACCCAGTACTTC	CASSLVSGGVETQYF
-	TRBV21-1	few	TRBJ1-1	TGTGCCAGCAGCAGCACCGGGACGCAGCCTTTGGAAGCTTTCTTT	CASSSTGTQPLEAFF
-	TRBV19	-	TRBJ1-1	TGTGCCAGTAGTTGGACGGGGACGAATGAAGCTTTCTTT	CASSWTGTNEAFF
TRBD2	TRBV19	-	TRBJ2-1	TGTGCCAGCAAAATGACGACTAGCGGGGTATTCAATGAGCAGTTCTTC	CASKMTTSGVFNEQFF
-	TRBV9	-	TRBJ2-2	TGTGCCAGCAGCCCCCGGGAAGGGGCCGGGGAGCTGTTTTTT	CASSPREGAGELFF
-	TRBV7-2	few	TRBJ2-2	TGTGCCAGCAGCTATAGCGGAAACACCGGGGAGCTGTTTTTT	CASSYSGNTGELFF
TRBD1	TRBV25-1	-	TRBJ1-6	TGTGCCAGCACCACTTGGGACAGGGATGATTCACCCCTCCACTTT	CASTTWDRDDSPLHF